This T cell receptor (beta chain) came from a study of T cells in localized non-small cell lung cancer. Method: immunoSEQ multiplex PCR; TCRdb's copy keeps in-frame clones and lacks some. The sample shows tens of thousands of clones, roughly 80% of them seen only once. About this clone: Its antigen remains unknown.

Study observations and caveats: A higher density of T cells in blood coincided with extended overall survival. T cell clonality was highest in uninvolved adjacent lung, above tumor. Among the top 100 tumor clones, a median approximately 55 appeared in adjacent lung. Heterogeneity cannot be ruled out, as sequencing used one tumor region only.

Trimming removed 7 bases from V and 4 bases from J; junction bases left unmatched: 10. The V gene's germline CDR1 is SGDLS and CDR2 YYNGEE. The CDR3 is made up of 14 amino acids. The genes are TRBV9 and TRBJ1-1, with 7 nucleotides matching TRBD1. The TCR originated in a man between 40 and 70 years old with stage II lung adenocarcinoma. Sample: PBMCs, taken before any cancer treatment. CDR3 amino acids: CASGPPQGVTEAFF. In nucleotides, the CDR3 is TGTGCCAGCGGCCCACCCCAGGGGGTCACTGAAGCTTTCTTT.